A single T cell receptor (beta chain) is shown here with its context. Its matching antigen is unknown. The sample is drawn from a study of T cells in Graves' hyperthyroidism and ophthalmopathy. Study results and limitations: Ophthalmopathy was predicted by the model a median of around 5.9 months ahead of onset.

The investigators amplified TCR beta CDR3 regions from RNA transcripts. A first-round RT-PCR of the TCR CDR3 used the HTBI primer set. TCRdb processed the multiplex PCR reads anew with MiXCR; each CDR3 protein has one entry. This table holds just over 550,000 distinct CDR3 sequences, about 45% found once. The CDR3 covers 15 residues. Trimming left V 6 bases short and J 3 bases short, with 15 bases between. This rearrangement joins TRBV12-3 or TRBV12-4 to TRBJ1-5; D might be TRBD1 (6 bases). This receptor was obtained from a woman aged 18-30 years with Graves' hyperthyroidism. Sequencing was performed on peripheral blood or thyroid tissue (not recorded which). DNA for the CDR3: TGTGCCAGCAGCAGGACCGGGACACCCAATCAGCCCCAGCATTTT. Its protein is CASSRTGTPNQPQHF.